Reported below is one TCR beta chain. Antigen: not known. V was shortened by 5 bases and J by 1 base, with 17 bases between the two germline ends. The CDR3 is 16 residues long. The V gene's germline CDR1 is LGHDT and CDR2 YNNKEL (reference sequence). The sample comes from a study of blood T cells in healthy people across ages. A J-beta primer mix and a sample-barcoded 5' primer were used in a second PCR of roughly 6 to 12 cycles. TCRdb processed the 5' RACE reads anew with MiXCR; each CDR3 protein has one entry. There are approximately 580,000 distinct CDR3 sequences in the sample; around 24% occur only once, and roughly 10% lies in the top ten. Study outcomes and limitations: With naive T cell percentage, TCR beta diversity showed a strong correlation.

The same data also contributed to another study, on T cells of mothers and their children. That source reports: Relative to unrelated pairs, biologically related mother-child dyads exhibited marginally greater, non-significant overlap.

This sequence originates from a boy aged 5 to 17 in good health. Sequencing was performed on blood. V gene TRBV3-1 combines with J gene TRBJ1-1; D gene ambiguous. The CDR3 nucleotides read TGTGCCAGCAGCTCCTTCACCGGGGAGCGGAACACTGAAGCTTTCTTT. The encoded protein is CASSSFTGERNTEAFF.